Here is one TCR beta chain with its context. Its antigen remains unidentified. Genomic DNA was employed as the template in profiling TCR beta VDJ and CDR3. TCRdb ran MiXCR on the reads and lists one entry per CDR3 protein. The table has a few hundred thousand distinct CDR3 sequences, under 65% seen once. The data belong to a study of CD8+CD57+ T cells in acquired aplastic anemia. Overall study results and limits: Both patients and controls carried the same twenty-nine CD8+ CDR3 sequences.

V lost 4 bases, J lost 5 bases, and 5 bases stayed unmatched. The CDR3 length is 15 residues. CDR1 and CDR2 (germline): SGHVS, FQNEAQ. The chain is built from TRBV7-8 and TRBJ2-1, with TRBD2 identical over 10 bases. The sequencing sample was made of sorted CD4+, CD8+, or CD8+CD57+ T cells (not recorded which) from PBMCs. The TCR sequence derives from a human donor in good health. The CDR3, as DNA: TGTGCCAGCAGCTCCACTAGCGGGGTCGACAATGAGCAGTTCTTC. Protein product: CASSSTSGVDNEQFF.